The 23 T cell receptor beta chains in this list originate from one sample, sequenced in a study of T cells expressing NK-cell markers. TCRdb re-called the 5' RACE reads; every CDR3 protein appears as one record, without DNA. Recorded for this sample: some 600,000 distinct CDR3 sequences. Sequencing was carried out using blood T cells: a sorted CD56 or NKG2C T cell subset, CD4+ or CD8+ T cells, or bulk PBMC T cells (not recorded which). All receptors derive from a man in his late teens or twenties in good health.

The rearrangement joins TRBV7-2 to TRBJ2-2; TCRdb's D call, TRBD2, is unchecked because there is no DNA. CDR3 size: 18 residues. Germline V gives CDR1 SGHTA, CDR2 FQGNSA. The CDR3 reads CASSLAVSGGRAVGELFF.

J is TRBJ2-1 and V is TRBV12-3 or TRBV12-4; lacking DNA, the TRBD1 call made by TCRdb goes unchecked. The CDR3 consists of 14 residues. The CDR3 reads CASSPQDRGYEQFF.

CDR3 residues: CSGSGSYGYTF. The rearrangement links TRBV29-1 to TRBJ1-2. Germline V gives CDR1 SQVTM, CDR2 ANQGSEA. The CDR3 runs 11 residues.

The chain uses TRBV29-1 and TRBJ2-7; TCRdb's D gene call, TRBD2, goes unchecked for lack of DNA. CDR3 length: 13 amino acids. Germline V gives CDR1 SQVTM, CDR2 ANQGSEA. CDR3: CSASGEGGYEQYF.

CDR3 loop: CASSLRGTESYEQYF. The genes are TRBV9 and TRBJ2-7; TCRdb lists TRBD1, though no DNA is available to test this call. From germline, CDR1 is SGDLS and CDR2 YYNGEE. The CDR3 contains 15 residues.

J is TRBJ1-6 and V is TRBV6-5. This CDR3 is 19 amino acids long. Germline CDR1 reads MNHEY; CDR2 reads SVGAGI. CDR3 loop: CASSYSPGRTGSYNSPLHF.

The chain combines TRBV27 with TRBJ2-1; without DNA, the TCRdb call of TRBD2 cannot be checked. The germline V gene has CDR1 MNHEY and CDR2 SMNVEV (reference sequence). This CDR3 contains 16 residues. CDR3 protein: CASSLGIAGGFNEQFF.

The chain combines TRBV4-3 with TRBJ2-5; the D call from TCRdb, TRBD1, cannot be confirmed without DNA. CDR1 is LGHNA, CDR2 YSLEER, per germline. The CDR3 is made up of 15 amino acids. This chain's CDR3 is CASSQGTGGGETQYF.

This chain connects TRBV5-4 to TRBJ2-3; TCRdb outputs TRBD1, but without DNA this stays unchecked. The CDR3 loop spans 17 amino acids. CDR1 and CDR2 (germline): SGHNT, YYREEE (reference sequence). CDR3 region: CASSSGLWDRSTDTQYF.

The chain joins TRBV18 to TRBJ1-1. Per germline, CDR1 KGHSH and CDR2 LQKENI. CDR3 length equals 12 residues. CDR3 region: CASSPLLFRAFF.

The V and J genes are TRBV5-1 and TRBJ1-2. The CDR3 is made up of 13 amino acids. Germline CDR1 reads SGHRS; CDR2 reads YFSETQ. The CDR3 is CASSHDRFYGYTF.

The V gene is TRBV27, the J gene TRBJ2-1; the D gene TCRdb calls, TRBD2, cannot be checked with no DNA. There are 14 residues in the CDR3. Germline V gene sequence: CDR1 MNHEY, CDR2 SMNVEV (reference sequence). Here the CDR3 reads CASSAARPYNEQFF.

The chain couples TRBV5-1 to TRBJ2-1; TCRdb's D call, TRBD1, is unchecked because there is no DNA. Looked up from germline, CDR1 is SGHRS and CDR2 is YFSETQ. The CDR3 is 13 residues long. CDR3 region: CASSLLPGQGQFF.

The chain combines TRBV27 with TRBJ2-3; TCRdb designates TRBD1, a call that cannot be tested without DNA. This CDR3 has 16 residues. Germline V gene lookup returns CDR1 MNHEY and CDR2 SMNVEV (reference sequence). CDR3 sequence reads: CASSPRTVSSTDTQYF.

The chain uses TRBV27 and TRBJ2-1; with no DNA, the TCRdb D assignment of TRBD2 cannot be verified. Germline V lookup: CDR1 MNHEY, CDR2 SMNVEV (reference sequence). This CDR3 region has 15 residues. The CDR3: CASSLEDGHHNEQFF.

The rearrangement joins TRBV2 to TRBJ2-7; lacking DNA, the TRBD1 call made by TCRdb goes unchecked. The CDR3 is 11 amino acids. CDR1 SNHLY and CDR2 FYNNEI come from the germline V gene. This CDR3 is CASTQGSEQYF.

This rearrangement joins TRBV7-9 to TRBJ2-2; the TRBD2 assignment by TCRdb is unverifiable without DNA. Germline V gives CDR1 SEHNR, CDR2 FQNEAQ (reference sequence). There are 15 residues in the CDR3. CDR3 sequence: CASSRTSAHTGELFF.

This rearrangement joins TRBV12-3 or TRBV12-4 to TRBJ2-2; TCRdb returns TRBD1, unconfirmable since there is no DNA. The CDR3 loop spans 13 amino acids. The CDR3: CASRTGFIGELFF.

This rearrangement joins TRBV5-1 to TRBJ2-3; TCRdb designates TRBD2, a call that cannot be tested without DNA. CDR1 is SGHRS and CDR2 is YFSETQ in the germline V gene. The CDR3 totals 16 residues. The CDR3 region is CASSLDLAGPPDTQYF.

The chain employs TRBV20-1 and TRBJ2-7; TCRdb's assignment of TRBD2 cannot be checked, as there is no DNA. Germline-derived CDR1 and CDR2 are DFQATT and SNEGSKA (reference sequence). This CDR3 has 18 amino acids. This CDR3 reads CSAREAPGWGGTRDEQYF.

The rearrangement uses TRBV5-1 and TRBJ2-5; TCRdb's D call, TRBD1, is unchecked because there is no DNA. CDR1 is SGHRS, CDR2 YFSETQ, per germline. The CDR3 sequence is 15 residues long. CDR3 in amino acids: CASSPRGGKQETQYF. Based on the CDR3 plus reference TRBV5-1 and TRBJ2-5, the full variable domain is KAGVTQTPRYLIKTRGQQVTLSCSPISGHRSVSWYQQTPGQGLQFLFEYFSETQRNKGNFPGRFSGRQFSNSRSEMNVSTLELGDSALYLCASSPRGGKQETQYFGPGTRLLVL.

The V and J genes are TRBV5-1 and TRBJ2-2; the D gene TCRdb calls, TRBD1, cannot be checked with no DNA. Germline loops: CDR1 SGHRS, CDR2 YFSETQ. This CDR3 has 15 residues. The chain's CDR3 is CASSGDRVGAGELFF.

This rearrangement joins TRBV5-1 to TRBJ2-6; TCRdb selects TRBD1, and the lack of DNA leaves this call unchecked. CDR3 size: 16 residues. Germline loops: CDR1 SGHRS, CDR2 YFSETQ. CDR3 in amino acids: CASSGGGSTGANVLTF. The full variable domain, completed using reference TRBV5-1 and TRBJ2-6, is KAGVTQTPRYLIKTRGQQVTLSCSPISGHRSVSWYQQTPGQGLQFLFEYFSETQRNKGNFPGRFSGRQFSNSRSEMNVSTLELGDSALYLCASSGGGSTGANVLTFGAGSRLTVL.